A selection of T cell receptor beta chains follows, all from one sample in a study of shared clonotypes between healthy human individuals. Generated by immunoSEQ multiplex PCR, the TCRdb table keeps only in-frame clones and is missing some. Of approximately 2.5 million clones listed, over 85% are singletons. Material for sequencing was naive CD4+ T cells from PBMCs. The receptors come from a man aged 18 to 30 in good health. Some clones in this sample may be carry-over from other donors' samples. Each CDR3 is given with its conserved first and last residue. Fields, in order: V gene, clone size, J gene, CDR3 protein. Expanded clones get a size class; other rows say once, few or many, or leave the size out.

v_gene: TRBV5-1
abundance: -
j_gene: TRBJ1-3
CDR3aa: CASSLSPSSGNTIYF

v_gene: TRBV6-6
abundance: -
j_gene: TRBJ1-1
CDR3aa: CASSYGWLTEAFF

v_gene: TRBV2
abundance: -
j_gene: TRBJ1-5
CDR3aa: CASEPGTGGSNQPQHF

v_gene: TRBV6-1
abundance: -
j_gene: TRBJ2-2
CDR3aa: CASPADYTGELFF

v_gene: TRBV19
abundance: -
j_gene: TRBJ2-1
CDR3aa: CASRAGGFEQFF

v_gene: TRBV19
abundance: -
j_gene: TRBJ2-1
CDR3aa: CASSPGLYNEQFF

v_gene: TRBV5-1
abundance: -
j_gene: TRBJ2-2
CDR3aa: CASSPGQGSNTGELFF

v_gene: TRBV7-9
abundance: -
j_gene: TRBJ2-6
CDR3aa: CASSHPGGSGANVLTF

v_gene: TRBV6-1
abundance: once
j_gene: TRBJ2-1
CDR3aa: CATRGLTEPYNEQFF

v_gene: TRBV18
abundance: once
j_gene: TRBJ1-1
CDR3aa: CASSPPSLAEAFF

v_gene: TRBV15
abundance: -
j_gene: TRBJ1-2
CDR3aa: CATSIGGNGYTF

v_gene: TRBV29-1
abundance: -
j_gene: TRBJ1-1
CDR3aa: CSVCQGVGTEAFF

v_gene: TRBV5-1
abundance: -
j_gene: TRBJ2-1
CDR3aa: CASSLGSPTYNEQFF

v_gene: TRBV21-1
abundance: -
j_gene: TRBJ2-1
CDR3aa: CASSNGNSSYNEQFF

v_gene: TRBV19
abundance: -
j_gene: TRBJ2-3
CDR3aa: CASTYDRAVSTDTQYF

v_gene: TRBV5-1
abundance: -
j_gene: TRBJ1-1
CDR3aa: CASSSTGQGPAEAFF

v_gene: TRBV5-6
abundance: -
j_gene: TRBJ2-1
CDR3aa: CASSSRRILAGNTQFF

v_gene: TRBV4-1
abundance: -
j_gene: TRBJ2-7
CDR3aa: CASSQSPSGGEQYF

v_gene: TRBV7-2
abundance: -
j_gene: TRBJ2-5
CDR3aa: CASSLGGLAGAYETQYF

v_gene: TRBV5-1
abundance: -
j_gene: TRBJ2-2
CDR3aa: CASSERSGTGVPGELFF

v_gene: TRBV7-2
abundance: -
j_gene: TRBJ1-4
CDR3aa: CASRPSGAPKLFF

v_gene: TRBV5-1
abundance: -
j_gene: TRBJ2-3
CDR3aa: CASSLAGSLTDTQYF

v_gene: TRBV18
abundance: -
j_gene: TRBJ2-5
CDR3aa: CASAGQGRGYQETQYF

v_gene: TRBV27
abundance: -
j_gene: TRBJ2-2
CDR3aa: CASSPYDFAGETGELFF

v_gene: TRBV5-4
abundance: -
j_gene: TRBJ2-5
CDR3aa: CASSFPGTGGLESQYF

v_gene: TRBV7-6
abundance: -
j_gene: TRBJ1-1
CDR3aa: CASSPTATEAFF

v_gene: TRBV5-1
abundance: -
j_gene: TRBJ2-7
CDR3aa: CASSLEGGRDYEQYF

v_gene: TRBV5-6
abundance: -
j_gene: TRBJ1-3
CDR3aa: CASSLMTGWANTIYF

v_gene: TRBV7-2
abundance: -
j_gene: TRBJ2-7
CDR3aa: CASSLAGAGSYEQYF

v_gene: TRBV28
abundance: -
j_gene: TRBJ2-2
CDR3aa: CASSIPWGNTGELFF

v_gene: TRBV5-4
abundance: -
j_gene: TRBJ1-2
CDR3aa: CASSPDGTGIAGYGYTF

v_gene: TRBV18
abundance: -
j_gene: TRBJ1-2
CDR3aa: CASSRGQGEPGYTF